This passage covers 4 T cell receptor beta chains from one sample sequenced in a study of T cells expressing NK-cell markers. Each CDR3 protein gets one entry in TCRdb, which reprocessed the 5' RACE reads and gives no DNA. With 200,000 to 300,000 distinct CDR3 sequences in the sample, the ten largest clones hold approximately 0.39%. The source material was blood T cells: a sorted CD56 or NKG2C T cell subset, CD4+ or CD8+ T cells, or bulk PBMC T cells (not recorded which). Receptor source: a man between 18 and 29 years old in good health.

The chain is built from TRBV7-2 and TRBJ1-1; TCRdb returns TRBD1, unconfirmable since there is no DNA. Germline V gene sequence: CDR1 SGHTA, CDR2 FQGNSA. This CDR3 has 14 residues. CDR3 in amino acids: CASTRQGSNTEAFF.

V and J are TRBV15 and TRBJ2-3; the D call of TRBD2 rests on TCRdb alone, since no DNA is present to check it. CDR1 is LNHNV, CDR2 YYDKDF, per germline (reference sequence). This CDR3 is built from 17 residues. CDR3 amino acids: CATSRDRLAGGSDTQYF.

The chain couples TRBV6-1 to TRBJ1-2. CDR1 and CDR2 (germline): MNHNS, SASEGT. The CDR3 has 13 residues. CDR3 sequence reads: CASRRTVDYGYTF.

The CDR3 protein is CASSDRGRYGYTF. The V and J genes are TRBV12-3 or TRBV12-4 and TRBJ1-2; TCRdb returns TRBD1, unconfirmable since there is no DNA. CDR3 length equals 13 residues.